This T cell receptor beta chain came from a study of T-cell reconstitution after alpha-beta-depleted transplantation in children. Unique molecular identifiers were incorporated during preparation of the TCRbeta library. From the PCR reads, TCRdb called clonotypes with MiXCR, one entry per CDR3 protein. The sample has some 340,000 distinct CDR3 sequences, about a tenth seen once. Trimming pared 4 bases from V and 2 bases from J, leaving 9 bases between. The CDR3 runs 13 residues. Germline loops: CDR1 SGHRS, CDR2 YFSETQ. The rearrangement uses TRBV5-1 and TRBJ2-5; D might be TRBD1 or TRBD2, each matching 5 bases. The specimen comprised PBMCs from the stem cell graft donor, sampled from the stem cell graft. This sequence originates from a human donor who donated a stem cell graft to a child with acute lymphoblastic leukemia. The CDR3 region has the DNA TGCGCCAGCAGCGGATGGGGGCAAGAGACCCAGTACTTC. Amino acid sequence: CASSGWGQETQYF.